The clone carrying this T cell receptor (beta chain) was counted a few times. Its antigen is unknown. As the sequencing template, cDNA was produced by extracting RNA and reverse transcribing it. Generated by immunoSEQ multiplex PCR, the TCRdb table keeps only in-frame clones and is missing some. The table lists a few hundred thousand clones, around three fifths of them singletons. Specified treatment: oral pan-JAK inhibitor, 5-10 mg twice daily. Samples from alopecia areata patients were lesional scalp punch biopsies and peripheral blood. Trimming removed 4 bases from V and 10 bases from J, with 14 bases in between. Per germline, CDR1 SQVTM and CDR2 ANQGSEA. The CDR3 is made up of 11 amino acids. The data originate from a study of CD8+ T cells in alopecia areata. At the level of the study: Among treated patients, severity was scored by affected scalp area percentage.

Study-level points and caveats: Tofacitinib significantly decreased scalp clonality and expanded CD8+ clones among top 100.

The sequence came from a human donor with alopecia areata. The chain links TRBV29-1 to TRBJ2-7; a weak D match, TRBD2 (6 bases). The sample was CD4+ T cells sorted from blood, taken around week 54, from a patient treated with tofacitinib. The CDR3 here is CSVGRDALQYF. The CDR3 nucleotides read TGCAGCGTTGGGCGGGACGCCCTTCAGTACTTC.